This is a list of T cell receptor beta chains from one sample in a study of low-dose radiotherapy and immunotherapy resistance in tumors. Each CDR3 protein gets one entry after TCRdb re-called the reads with MiXCR. The data contain nearly 95,000 distinct CDR3 sequences, 8% to 10% of them seen just once; the ten biggest clones take up about 1%. Sequenced material: PBMCs, taken before treatment. Receptors were obtained from a male donor with prostate cancer. Each CDR3 is given with its conserved first and last residue. A D gene is named only where the DNA matches it firmly. Sizes are listed as once, few, many, or a class for an expanded clone.

CDR3 DNA: TGTGCCAGCAGTGACTCCAATCAGCCCCAGCATTTT
CDR3 protein: CASSDSNQPQHF
V gene: TRBV25-1
clone size: many
D gene: -
J gene: TRBJ1-5

CDR3 DNA: TGTGCCAGCAGCCCCCAGCGGGCTCTCGAGACCCAGTACTTC
CDR3 protein: CASSPQRALETQYF
V gene: TRBV28
clone size: many
D gene: -
J gene: TRBJ2-5

CDR3 DNA: TGTGCCAGCACCCCGACGGGCAGGGCGGGCAATCAGCCCCAGCATTTT
CDR3 protein: CASTPTGRAGNQPQHF
V gene: TRBV28
clone size: many
D gene: -
J gene: TRBJ1-5

CDR3 DNA: TGTGCCAGCAGCCAAGGGGGGAGGGAGAATGAGCAGTTCTTC
CDR3 protein: CASSQGGRENEQFF
V gene: TRBV3-1
clone size: many
D gene: TRBD2
J gene: TRBJ2-1

CDR3 DNA: TGCAGCGTTCTGCAAACAAGGGACAGAAGCACCGGGGAGCTGTTTTTT
CDR3 protein: CSVLQTRDRSTGELFF
V gene: TRBV29-1
clone size: many
D gene: TRBD1
J gene: TRBJ2-2

CDR3 DNA: TGTGCCAGCAGCCTGAATGGGCCTAACGAGCAGTACTTC
CDR3 protein: CASSLNGPNEQYF
V gene: TRBV3-1
clone size: many
D gene: -
J gene: TRBJ2-7

CDR3 DNA: TGCAGCGTTGTAGACAGGGGCCCTAACTATGGCTACACCTTC
CDR3 protein: CSVVDRGPNYGYTF
V gene: TRBV29-1
clone size: many
D gene: TRBD1
J gene: TRBJ1-2

CDR3 DNA: TGCAGTGCTAGGGACAGGGGGCCCCTTTCGGACTATGGCTACACCTTC
CDR3 protein: CSARDRGPLSDYGYTF
V gene: TRBV20-1
clone size: many
D gene: TRBD1
J gene: TRBJ1-2

CDR3 DNA: TGTGCCAGCAGATTTAGGCGCGATGAGCAGTTCTTC
CDR3 protein: CASRFRRDEQFF
V gene: TRBV6-2/TRBV6-3
clone size: many
D gene: -
J gene: TRBJ2-1

CDR3 DNA: TGTGCCAGCACGGCGGCACCTTCCTACAATGAGCAGTTCTTC
CDR3 protein: CASTAAPSYNEQFF
V gene: TRBV28
clone size: once
D gene: -
J gene: TRBJ2-1

CDR3 DNA: TGCAGCAAACTAGCGGACAATGAGCAGTTCTTC
CDR3 protein: CSKLADNEQFF
V gene: TRBV29-1
clone size: many
D gene: TRBD2
J gene: TRBJ2-1

CDR3 DNA: TGCAGTGCTAGCATTCTTCTAGCGGGTACGGATACGCAGTATTTT
CDR3 protein: CSASILLAGTDTQYF
V gene: TRBV20-1
clone size: many
D gene: TRBD2
J gene: TRBJ2-3

CDR3 DNA: TGTGCCAGCAGTTTTACGACAGGGGGAAACACTGAAGCTTTCTTT
CDR3 protein: CASSFTTGGNTEAFF
V gene: TRBV5-4
clone size: many
D gene: TRBD1
J gene: TRBJ1-1

CDR3 DNA: TGCGCCAGCAGTGCACTGGCTGGGTCTACGGAGCAGTACTTC
CDR3 protein: CASSALAGSTEQYF
V gene: TRBV10-2
clone size: many
D gene: -
J gene: TRBJ2-7

CDR3 DNA: TGCAGTGCTAGAGCATTTTTGGCCCCAGGAGATACGCAGTATTTT
CDR3 protein: CSARAFLAPGDTQYF
V gene: TRBV20-1
clone size: many
D gene: -
J gene: TRBJ2-3

CDR3 DNA: TGTGCCAGCATAGGGGAAGCCGGGACAGGTACGCAGTATTTT
CDR3 protein: CASIGEAGTGTQYF
V gene: TRBV2
clone size: many
D gene: TRBD1
J gene: TRBJ2-3

CDR3 DNA: TGTGCCAGCAGTTTATCGTCGGGGTTGGCCGAGCAGTACTTC
CDR3 protein: CASSLSSGLAEQYF
V gene: TRBV28
clone size: many
D gene: -
J gene: TRBJ2-7

CDR3 DNA: TGTGCCAGCAGCGGAGAGTTGGACAACAATCAGCCCCAGCATTTT
CDR3 protein: CASSGELDNNQPQHF
V gene: TRBV7-8
clone size: many
D gene: -
J gene: TRBJ1-5

CDR3 DNA: TGTGCCATCCGCGGGGCCTCCTACGAGCAGTACTTC
CDR3 protein: CAIRGASYEQYF
V gene: TRBV10-3
clone size: many
D gene: -
J gene: TRBJ2-7